This T cell receptor (beta chain) originates from a study of blood T cell repertoires in COVID-19. Data came from immunoSEQ multiplex PCR; TCRdb stores just in-frame clones and leaves some out. The sample includes about 50,000 clones, about 86% of them seen just once. The sequencing input was peripheral blood. This TCR was recovered from a woman of 80 years or more with acute or convalescent COVID-19.

CDR3 sequence: CASRRGYNTGELFF. The CDR3, as DNA: TGCGCCAGCAGACGAGGGTACAACACCGGGGAGCTGTTTTTT. The chain employs TRBV5-1 and TRBJ2-2; D may be TRBD2 (5 bases). The V gene lost 5 bases and the J gene lost 2 bases, with 10 bases spanning the gap. Germline V gives CDR1 SGHRS, CDR2 YFSETQ. The CDR3 runs to 14 residues.